This is a list of T cell receptor beta chains from one sample in a study of sequential checkpoint blockade in melanoma. Generated by immunoSEQ multiplex PCR, the TCRdb table keeps only in-frame clones and is missing some. The table includes about 13,000 clones, roughly 27% detected once. The input for sequencing was tumor tissue (inferred from file names), taken from a patient given nivolumab and ipilimumab in sequence. The receptor set was obtained from a human donor with melanoma. Both conserved end residues are part of each CDR3. The order of the fields is V gene, J gene, clone size, D gene, CDR3 protein. The D gene is left open where the match is weak. Rows may omit the clone size; those that give it use once, few, many or a size class.

>TRBV5-1|TRBJ2-1|-|TRBD2
CASSFSGAYNEQFF
>TRBV4-1|TRBJ2-7|few|-
CASSQAEGEQYF
>TRBV11-3|TRBJ1-2|-|-
CASSLYRANYGYTF
>TRBV19|TRBJ2-6|-|-
CASSMGGAGANVLTF
>TRBV19|TRBJ1-4|-|TRBD1
CASTPDRGNEKLFF
>TRBV29-1|TRBJ2-1|-|-
CSVEQGPNEQFF
>TRBV19|TRBJ2-1|-|TRBD1
CASSIVNRGLNNEQFF
>TRBV29-1|TRBJ2-7|once|TRBD2
CSVGLAATYEQYF
>TRBV28|TRBJ2-7|few|-
CASSLWGFRSTDLSYEQYF
>TRBV11-3|TRBJ2-7|-|-
CASSLRYSAYEQYF
>TRBV11-3|TRBJ2-7|few|TRBD1
CASDPLRDRGGEQYF
>TRBV29-1|TRBJ1-1|-|-
CSAKRTGGTEAFF
>TRBV19|TRBJ2-3|-|TRBD2
CASQGTSLADTQYF
>TRBV29-1|TRBJ2-7|-|-
CSVRQDGYEQYF
>TRBV18|TRBJ2-3|once|-
CASSPGDGPDTQYF
>TRBV11-3|TRBJ2-2|many|TRBD2
CASSLSGGETGELFF
>TRBV4-1|TRBJ2-3|few|TRBD2
CASSPFAPGLASSTDTQYF
>TRBV11-3|TRBJ1-1|few|TRBD1
CASSPRATGTYTEAFF
>TRBV2|TRBJ2-3|few|-
CASSEDQDTQYF